This T cell receptor (beta chain) is drawn from a study of memory CD4+ T cells and cytomegalovirus serostatus. Study-level background: Donors were healthy Belgian adults, under 10 CMV seropositive and 20 to 25 seronegative.

Findings and limits, study-wide: Of roughly 180 reported CMV TCRbeta sequences, around 62 were found in memory CD4+ repertoires.

Sequencing was performed with immunoSEQ multiplex PCR; in TCRdb, only in-frame clones are kept and a portion is missing. The table includes 40,000 to 55,000 clones, just over 75% detected once. The CDR3 is 13 amino acids. The germline CDR1 and CDR2 sequences are MNHEY and SVGAGI. V was shortened by 6 bases and J by 4 bases, with 11 bases between the two germline ends. Concerning this clone: No antigen is known for it.

Single viable CD3+CD4+CD8-CD45RO+ cells were sorted as the memory CD4+ T cells. Total CD4+ T cells were enriched by CD4 positive selection. The source material was memory CD4+ T cells from blood. V gene TRBV6-5 combines with J gene TRBJ2-3; tentative D call: TRBD1 (5 bases). The receptor's source is an adult in good health and CMV-seronegative. Written as DNA, the CDR3 is TGTGCCAGCAGCTTCCTAGGGGCAGATACGCAGTATTTT. Protein product: CASSFLGADTQYF.